The sequence of this T cell receptor (beta chain) was determined in a study of OX40 agonist ivuxolimab in advanced cancers. Turning to the study itself: Three patients responded partially, comprising one with hepatocellular carcinoma and two with cutaneous melanoma.

The ends were cut back, 3 bases at V and 2 bases at J, with 10 bases in the middle. CDR1 and CDR2 (germline): SGHVS, FQNEAQ. The CDR3 totals 14 residues. This clone is categorized as large. What it binds is not known. Broader study findings: There were, on average, more expanded clones in CD8+ T cells than in CD4+. Some nonresponders also had low normalized T-cell clonal expansion. In the 0.1-3.0 mg/kg groups, partial responders showed among the lowest expansion.

TCRdb's table, derived via immunoSEQ multiplex PCR, lists solely in-frame clones and lacks some. The table records 45,000 to 55,000 clones, 87% of them present only once. The chain carries TRBV7-8 and TRBJ1-2; maybe TRBD1 (5 bases). The sequencing here drew on CD4+ or CD8+ T cells sorted from blood, taken in a trial of the OX40 agonist ivuxolimab. The receptor was derived from an adult with an advanced solid tumor such as melanoma, head and neck, liver or kidney cancer. CDR3 DNA: TGTGCCAGCAGCTTCCAGACAGAGAACTATGGCTACACCTTC. It yields the protein CASSFQTENYGYTF. The full variable domain, in which reference TRBV7-8 and TRBJ1-2 provide the parts outside the CDR3, is GAGVSQSPRYKVAKRGQDVALRCDPISGHVSLFWYQQALGQGPEFLTYFQNEAQLDKSGLPSDRFFAERPEGSVSTLKIQRTQQEDSAVYLCASSFQTENYGYTFGSGTRLTVV.